The clone carrying this T cell receptor (beta chain) showed up just a few times. These data originate in a study of beta chain features in type 1 diabetes. The J segment lost 2 bases and the V segment lost 7 bases, leaving 4 bases of the junction unmatched. CDR3 length: 13 amino acids. Germline V lookup: CDR1 MNHEY, CDR2 SVGAGI. Since all of the isolated RNA was reverse transcribed, expressed TCRB transcripts were what got sequenced. Assay: immunoSEQ multiplex PCR; the TCRdb copy retains only in-frame clones and omits some. The repertoire holds under 900,000 clones, with roughly 15% as singletons. Specimen: naive CD4+ T cells from blood. This chain joins TRBV6-5 and TRBJ1-1; 7 bases match TRBD1. The TCR sequence derives from a woman between 18 and 30 years old in good health. The CDR3 sequence: CASKKGGNTEAFF. The DNA of the CDR3 is TGTGCCAGCAAAAAAGGGGGCAACACTGAAGCTTTCTTT.